The rows below give T cell receptor beta chains drawn from one sample of a study of PD-L1 blockade in urothelial cancer. Repertoires were generated with immunoSEQ multiplex PCR, while TCRdb's copy carries only in-frame clones and drops some. The table has 130,000 or so clones, approximately 88% seen once; the top ten hold roughly 3.5%. This material consisted of PBMCs, taken around atezolizumab (anti-PD-L1) treatment. These receptors were obtained from a man between 45 and 60 years old with urothelial cancer. The CDR3 runs from the conserved cysteine through the conserved F or W. A D gene is named only where the DNA matches it firmly. The listing skips clone size in some rows; elsewhere it reads once, few, many or a size class.

j_gene,abundance,d_gene,len,v_gene,CDR3aa,CDR3nt
TRBJ2-7,.,TRBD2,16,TRBV9,CASSARPTSGPYEQYF,TGTGCCAGCAGCGCGAGGCCAACTAGCGGACCCTACGAGCAGTACTTC
TRBJ1-1,.,.,16,TRBV28,CASSPIKTAGHTEAFF,TGTGCCAGCAGTCCGATAAAAACGGCGGGTCACACTGAAGCTTTCTTT
TRBJ1-5,.,.,16,TRBV5-1,CASSLHGVQGNQPQHF,TGCGCCAGCAGCTTACACGGGGTTCAGGGCAATCAGCCCCAGCATTTT
TRBJ1-1,.,.,14,TRBV2,CASSEKAGLESAFF,TGTGCCAGCAGCGAAAAGGCAGGGTTAGAGTCAGCTTTCTTT
TRBJ1-5,.,TRBD1,12,TRBV19,CASLGQGTPQHF,TGTGCCAGTTTGGGACAGGGCACGCCCCAGCATTTT
TRBJ2-6,once,.,16,TRBV5-6,CASSLEGSAGANVLTF,TGTGCCAGCAGCTTGGAGGGTAGCGCTGGGGCCAACGTCCTGACTTTC
TRBJ2-1,.,.,14,TRBV27,CASHDLAIPNEQFF,TGTGCCAGCCACGATCTAGCTATACCTAATGAGCAGTTCTTC
TRBJ2-1,.,TRBD2,16,TRBV9,CASSPTGTSGGYEQFF,TGTGCCAGCAGCCCAACCGGGACTAGCGGGGGGTATGAGCAGTTCTTC
TRBJ2-7,few,TRBD2,14,TRBV6-1,CASSETGRIYEQYF,TGTGCCAGCAGTGAAACCGGGAGGATCTACGAGCAGTACTTC
TRBJ2-1,once,TRBD2,16,TRBV7-2,CASSLDGGRGGDEQFF,TGTGCCAGCAGCTTAGATGGCGGGAGGGGAGGGGATGAGCAGTTCTTC
TRBJ2-5,.,TRBD1,19,TRBV27,CASSSTGTGIFEGRRTQYF,TGTGCCAGCAGTTCTACCGGGACAGGGATTTTTGAGGGGCGGAGGACCCAGTACTTC
TRBJ1-2,many,.,13,TRBV10-3,CAISVDRTLGYTF,TGTGCCATCAGTGTCGACAGGACGCTCGGCTACACCTTC
TRBJ1-2,.,.,15,TRBV28,CASSLTVPANYGYTF,TGTGCCAGCAGTTTGACAGTCCCCGCTAACTATGGCTACACCTTC
TRBJ2-1,.,TRBD2,15,TRBV7-3,CASSSGLAQRDEQFF,TGTGCCAGCAGCTCGGGACTAGCGCAAAGGGATGAGCAGTTCTTC
TRBJ2-1,.,TRBD2,16,TRBV5-4,CASSYSAGAPYNEQFF,TGTGCCAGCAGCTACTCAGCGGGAGCCCCTTACAATGAGCAGTTCTTC
TRBJ2-1,.,TRBD2,13,TRBV5-1,CASSIAGGNEQFF,TGCGCCAGCAGCATAGCGGGAGGGAATGAGCAGTTCTTC